Listed below are T cell receptor beta chains from one sample, sequenced in a study of shared clonotypes between healthy human individuals. Produced via immunoSEQ multiplex PCR; TCRdb's table is partial and in-frame only. The data hold some 490,000 clones, with over 75% observed a single time. Sequences were obtained from PBMCs. These receptors were obtained from a woman aged 40 to 49 in good health. Some clones in this sample may be carry-over from other donors' samples. Each CDR3 is given with its conserved first and last residue. D genes are given only for firm matches. Where a row states a size, it is once, few, many or the class of an expanded clone; other rows omit it.

length,size,D,J,V,CDR3,DNA
16,-,-,TRBJ2-2,TRBV5-4,CASSLQNRLDTGELFF,TGTGCCAGCAGCTTGCAGAACAGACTTGACACCGGGGAGCTGTTTTTT
15,-,-,TRBJ1-1,TRBV5-1,CASSLAPDLDTEAFF,TGCGCCAGCAGCTTGGCCCCCGACCTTGACACTGAAGCTTTCTTT
15,-,TRBD1,TRBJ1-1,TRBV5-1,CASSYMQGARTEAFF,TGCGCCAGCAGCTACATGCAGGGGGCGAGGACTGAAGCTTTCTTT
13,-,-,TRBJ1-2,TRBV6-5,CASSQAVSGGYTF,TGTGCCAGCAGCCAGGCGGTATCGGGTGGCTACACCTTC
13,-,-,TRBJ1-1,TRBV5-4,CASSPRYNTEAFF,TGTGCCAGCAGCCCTCGTTACAACACTGAAGCTTTCTTT
11,-,TRBD1,TRBJ1-2,TRBV28,CASSQDRGRTF,TGTGCCAGCAGCCAGGACAGGGGCCGCACCTTC
11,-,-,TRBJ2-3,TRBV29-1,CSVAGPDTQYF,TGCAGCGTTGCTGGGCCAGATACGCAGTATTTT
13,-,-,TRBJ1-2,TRBV9,CASSGEVRGSYTF,TGTGCCAGCAGCGGAGAGGTGAGGGGCAGCTACACCTTC
14,-,TRBD1,TRBJ2-7,TRBV2,CASRPYRGTYEQYF,TGTGCCAGCAGGCCCTACAGGGGTACGTACGAGCAGTACTTC
14,-,-,TRBJ2-7,TRBV28,CASSTLRGGYEQYF,TGTGCCAGCAGTACCCTCCGGGGTGGCTACGAGCAGTACTTC
14,-,TRBD2,TRBJ2-7,TRBV28,CASSVTGLAGEQYF,TGTGCCAGCAGTGTCACTGGACTAGCTGGTGAGCAGTACTTC
13,few,-,TRBJ1-2,TRBV5-1,CASSLRGNYGYTF,TGCGCCAGCAGCTTGCGGGGGAACTATGGCTACACCTTC
16,-,TRBD2,TRBJ2-2,TRBV9,CASSASSGSAGGELFF,TGTGCCAGCAGCGCCTCTAGCGGGAGTGCTGGCGGGGAGCTGTTTTTT
12,-,-,TRBJ2-4,TRBV11-1,CASGEAKNIQYF,TGTGCCAGCGGAGAAGCCAAAAACATTCAGTACTTC
14,-,-,TRBJ1-1,TRBV5-6,CASSPSGADTEAFF,TGTGCCAGCAGCCCCTCGGGGGCGGACACTGAAGCTTTCTTT
13,once,-,TRBJ1-4,TRBV29-1,CSVGTVSNEKLFF,TGCAGCGTTGGGACAGTGAGTAATGAAAAACTGTTTTTT
14,-,-,TRBJ2-3,TRBV4-2,CASSQYLREDTQYF,TGTGCCAGCAGCCAATACCTAAGGGAAGATACGCAGTATTTT
19,-,-,TRBJ2-2,TRBV28,CASTSGAYYHPANTGELFF,TGTGCCAGCACCTCGGGGGCCTATTACCACCCCGCGAACACCGGGGAGCTGTTTTTT
15,-,-,TRBJ2-4,TRBV18,CASSPLGTGKNIQYF,TGTGCCAGCTCACCACTAGGGACTGGCAAAAACATTCAGTACTTC
18,-,TRBD1,TRBJ2-4,TRBV2,CASSGRTGGVLAKNIQYF,TGTGCCAGCAGTGGGAGGACAGGGGGGGTTCTAGCCAAAAACATTCAGTACTTC
14,many,TRBD1,TRBJ2-5,TRBV6-1,CASSWDRGQETQYF,TGTGCCAGCAGTTGGGACAGGGGACAAGAGACCCAGTACTTC
14,-,-,TRBJ2-7,TRBV27,CASSLRSGRYEQYF,TGTGCCAGCAGTTTAAGGAGCGGCCGCTACGAGCAGTACTTC
20,-,-,TRBJ2-3,TRBV4-1,CASSPPRVRTRANPTDTQYF,TGCGCCAGCAGCCCCCCTCGGGTACGGACACGGGCCAACCCCACAGATACGCAGTATTTT
14,-,-,TRBJ2-2,TRBV30,CAWTEPPNTGELFF,TGTGCCTGGACAGAGCCTCCCAACACCGGGGAGCTGTTTTTT
18,few,-,TRBJ1-4,TRBV28,CASSSTVVRTPRIEKLFF,TGTGCCAGCAGTTCGACCGTGGTAAGGACCCCACGAATTGAAAAACTGTTTTTT
14,-,-,TRBJ2-5,TRBV10-2,CASSRRRPKETQYF,TGCGCCAGCAGTCGGAGGAGGCCCAAAGAGACCCAGTACTTC
14,-,-,TRBJ2-5,TRBV11-3,CASSLGPVQETQYF,TGTGCCAGCAGCTTAGGTCCGGTTCAAGAGACCCAGTACTTC
15,many,-,TRBJ2-3,TRBV28,CASSPDGHSTDTQYF,TGTGCCAGCAGCCCCGACGGACATAGCACAGATACGCAGTATTTT
16,once,-,TRBJ2-7,TRBV5-8,CASRPLVREGNYEQYF,TGTGCCAGCAGACCTCTTGTCAGGGAAGGGAACTACGAGCAGTACTTC
18,-,TRBD1,TRBJ2-6,TRBV6-1,CASSVRTGGASGANVLTF,TGTGCCAGCAGTGTCCGGACAGGGGGCGCGTCTGGGGCCAACGTCCTGACTTTC
15,-,-,TRBJ2-7,TRBV30,CAWSVTGGLIYEQYF,TGTGCCTGGAGTGTAACCGGGGGTCTCATCTACGAGCAGTACTTC
15,-,TRBD2,TRBJ2-7,TRBV27,CASSLPGLAGGEQYF,TGTGCCAGCAGTTTACCGGGACTAGCGGGAGGCGAGCAGTACTTC
16,-,TRBD1,TRBJ2-2,TRBV5-4,CASSYDRGTNTGELFF,TGTGCCAGCAGCTATGACAGGGGCACAAACACCGGGGAGCTGTTTTTT
14,-,TRBD1,TRBJ2-5,TRBV2,CASSRDRGIETQYF,TGTGCCAGCAGTCGGGACAGGGGGATCGAGACCCAGTACTTC
16,-,-,TRBJ1-3,TRBV7-8,CASSLAGINSGNTIYF,TGTGCCAGCAGCTTAGCAGGGATAAACTCTGGAAACACCATATATTTT
16,-,-,TRBJ2-7,TRBV18,CASSPLAGLITYEQYF,TGTGCCAGCTCACCACTTGCAGGACTCATAACCTACGAGCAGTACTTC
16,few,TRBD2,TRBJ2-5,TRBV6-4,CASSQTGTSGQETQYF,TGTGCCAGCAGCCAGACCGGGACTAGCGGCCAAGAGACCCAGTACTTC
15,once,-,TRBJ2-1,TRBV4-3,CASSQEPALNDEQFF,TGCGCCAGCAGCCAAGAACCGGCCTTAAACGATGAGCAGTTCTTC
15,-,-,TRBJ2-7,TRBV6-1,CASSVVDSRTYGQHF,TGTGCCAGCAGTGTTGTAGACAGCAGAACCTACGGGCAGCACTTC
16,-,TRBD2,TRBJ2-5,TRBV7-8,CASSLLAGRGWETQYF,TGTGCCAGCAGCTTGCTAGCGGGAAGAGGGTGGGAGACCCAGTACTTC
14,-,TRBD1,TRBJ2-5,TRBV7-2,CASSPGTGVETQYF,TGTGCCAGCAGCCCCGGGACAGGGGTGGAGACCCAGTACTTC
15,-,TRBD2,TRBJ2-1,TRBV5-4,CASSLAGGLYNEQFF,TGTGCCAGCAGCTTGGCGGGGGGGCTTTACAATGAGCAGTTCTTC
13,-,TRBD1,TRBJ2-7,TRBV6-5,CASRLTGAYEQYF,TGTGCCAGCAGACTAACAGGGGCCTACGAGCAGTACTTC
11,-,-,TRBJ2-7,TRBV20-1,CSAKGTYEQYF,TGCAGTGCTAAGGGAACCTACGAGCAGTACTTC
16,-,TRBD2,TRBJ2-1,TRBV9,CASSVVSGRPTREQFF,TGTGCCAGCAGCGTAGTTAGCGGGAGGCCCACCCGGGAGCAGTTCTTC